These T cell receptor beta chains were read from a single sample in a study of blood T cell repertoires in COVID-19. Data came from immunoSEQ multiplex PCR; TCRdb stores just in-frame clones and leaves some out. The sample has about 35,000 clones; roughly three quarters are singletons. The specimen sequenced was peripheral blood. These receptors were obtained from a human donor in a cohort sampled during active COVID-19. Both conserved end residues are part of each CDR3. Fields, in order: J gene, V gene, D gene, clone size, CDR3 DNA, CDR3 protein. The D gene is left open where the match is weak. Expanded clones get a size class; other rows say once, few or many, or leave the size out.

j_gene: TRBJ1-5; v_gene: TRBV7-8; d_gene: -; abundance: -; CDR3nt: TGTGCCAGCAGCCCACACAGGGAAATTCAGCCCCAGCATTTT; CDR3aa: CASSPHREIQPQHF
j_gene: TRBJ2-5; v_gene: TRBV28; d_gene: -; abundance: -; CDR3nt: TGTGCCAGCAGTAACTCCCCCGGACTGGGAACGGCTTTAGAGACCCAGTACTTC; CDR3aa: CASSNSPGLGTALETQYF
j_gene: TRBJ2-5; v_gene: TRBV7-8; d_gene: TRBD1; abundance: once; CDR3nt: TGTGCCAGCAGCTCCCGACAGGGGGCACGAGAGACCCAGTACTTC; CDR3aa: CASSSRQGARETQYF
j_gene: TRBJ2-3; v_gene: TRBV9; d_gene: -; abundance: -; CDR3nt: TGTGCCAGCAGCGTAATGGGCGAAAGAGCAGATACGCAGTATTTT; CDR3aa: CASSVMGERADTQYF
j_gene: TRBJ1-1; v_gene: TRBV6-2/TRBV6-3; d_gene: -; abundance: -; CDR3nt: TGTGCCAGCAGTTACCCCGCTATTGAAGCTTTCTTT; CDR3aa: CASSYPAIEAFF
j_gene: TRBJ2-6; v_gene: TRBV4-2; d_gene: -; abundance: few; CDR3nt: TGTGCCAGCAGCCCACAGGGTTCTGGGGCCAACGTCCTGACTTTC; CDR3aa: CASSPQGSGANVLTF
j_gene: TRBJ2-7; v_gene: TRBV7-2; d_gene: TRBD1; abundance: -; CDR3nt: TGTGCCAGCAGCCGGGGAAGGGGGCCCTACGAGCAGTACTTC; CDR3aa: CASSRGRGPYEQYF
j_gene: TRBJ2-3; v_gene: TRBV6-4; d_gene: TRBD2; abundance: few; CDR3nt: TGTGCCAGCAGTGACGTAGCGGGTTTGGGCACAGATACGCAGTATTTT; CDR3aa: CASSDVAGLGTDTQYF
j_gene: TRBJ2-3; v_gene: TRBV10-2; d_gene: TRBD2; abundance: once; CDR3nt: TGCGCCAGCAGAAGCCTCCTGACTAGCGGTGGGGCAGATACGCAGTATTTT; CDR3aa: CASRSLLTSGGADTQYF
j_gene: TRBJ2-3; v_gene: TRBV7-6; d_gene: -; abundance: few; CDR3nt: TGTGCCAGCAGCCCAGACTCTAAGCCCGATACGCAGTATTTT; CDR3aa: CASSPDSKPDTQYF
j_gene: TRBJ2-7; v_gene: TRBV18; d_gene: TRBD1; abundance: -; CDR3nt: TGTGCCAGCTCACCACGACAGGGACGCTACGAGCAGTACTTC; CDR3aa: CASSPRQGRYEQYF
j_gene: TRBJ2-2; v_gene: TRBV3-1/TRBV3-2; d_gene: TRBD1; abundance: -; CDR3nt: TGTGCCACAGGGACAGGGGGCACCGGGGAGCTGTTTTTT; CDR3aa: CATGTGGTGELFF
j_gene: TRBJ2-2; v_gene: TRBV24-1; d_gene: -; abundance: -; CDR3nt: TGTGCCACCAGTGATTTCGCGGGGAACACCGGGGAGCTGTTTTTT; CDR3aa: CATSDFAGNTGELFF
j_gene: TRBJ2-4; v_gene: TRBV5-1; d_gene: TRBD1; abundance: -; CDR3nt: TGCGCCAGCAGCTTTCAGGCAGGGGGCCAGGCAAACATTCAGTACTTC; CDR3aa: CASSFQAGGQANIQYF
j_gene: TRBJ1-4; v_gene: TRBV6-5; d_gene: -; abundance: -; CDR3nt: TGTGCCAGCAGCCGGGGTGAAAAACTGTTTTTT; CDR3aa: CASSRGEKLFF
j_gene: TRBJ1-1; v_gene: TRBV19; d_gene: -; abundance: -; CDR3nt: TGTGCCAGTAGTATCCAGGGGCGTACTGAAGCTTTCTTT; CDR3aa: CASSIQGRTEAFF
j_gene: TRBJ2-3; v_gene: TRBV9; d_gene: TRBD2; abundance: -; CDR3nt: TGTGCCAGCAGCGTAAATGTAGTTGCGGGGGGGAGCTCAGATACGCAGTATTTT; CDR3aa: CASSVNVVAGGSSDTQYF
j_gene: TRBJ1-1; v_gene: TRBV30; d_gene: TRBD1; abundance: -; CDR3nt: TGTGCCTGGAGCGCCGGGACAGTAAGGGGAGCTTTCTTT; CDR3aa: CAWSAGTVRGAFF
j_gene: TRBJ2-2; v_gene: TRBV25-1; d_gene: -; abundance: -; CDR3nt: TGTGCCAGCAGTAGAGGGATAGGGAACACCGGGGAGCTGTTTTTT; CDR3aa: CASSRGIGNTGELFF
j_gene: TRBJ2-3; v_gene: TRBV29-1; d_gene: -; abundance: -; CDR3nt: TGCAGCGTGGACTCGCGGGACGGGATGGTAGATACGCAGTATTTT; CDR3aa: CSVDSRDGMVDTQYF
j_gene: TRBJ2-4; v_gene: TRBV4-1; d_gene: -; abundance: -; CDR3nt: TGCGCCAGCAGCCAAGATCCAAACAGGGCGAATGAAAACATTCAGTACTTC; CDR3aa: CASSQDPNRANENIQYF
j_gene: TRBJ2-7; v_gene: TRBV7-6; d_gene: TRBD2; abundance: medium-sized; CDR3nt: TGTGCCAGCAGCTTAAGTGTCCTGACTAGCGGGAGGGCCGGACGTAGCTCCTACGAGCAGTACTTC; CDR3aa: CASSLSVLTSGRAGRSSYEQYF
j_gene: TRBJ2-5; v_gene: TRBV4-1; d_gene: TRBD2; abundance: -; CDR3nt: TGCGCCAGCAGCCGTGTCCTTAGCGGGTGGGGAGGAGAGACCCAGTACTTC; CDR3aa: CASSRVLSGWGGETQYF
j_gene: TRBJ1-2; v_gene: TRBV6-1; d_gene: -; abundance: -; CDR3nt: TGTGCCAGCAGTGAGTCGGGCCAACTAGGCTATGGCTACACCTTC; CDR3aa: CASSESGQLGYGYTF
j_gene: TRBJ2-5; v_gene: TRBV7-2; d_gene: TRBD2; abundance: -; CDR3nt: TGTGCCAGCAGCTTAGGGACTAGCGGGAGTAGGAAGACCCAGTACTTC; CDR3aa: CASSLGTSGSRKTQYF
j_gene: TRBJ1-3; v_gene: TRBV19; d_gene: -; abundance: -; CDR3nt: TGTGCCAGTAGTCTTTTACAGGGCTCTGGAAACACCATATATTTT; CDR3aa: CASSLLQGSGNTIYF
j_gene: TRBJ2-1; v_gene: TRBV30; d_gene: -; abundance: few; CDR3nt: TGTGCCTGGAGCTGGAGCTCCTACAATGAGCAGTTCTTC; CDR3aa: CAWSWSSYNEQFF
j_gene: TRBJ2-6; v_gene: TRBV3-1/TRBV3-2; d_gene: -; abundance: once; CDR3nt: TGTGCCAGCAGCTACGACAGGTTCAACGTCCTGACTTTC; CDR3aa: CASSYDRFNVLTF
j_gene: TRBJ1-1; v_gene: TRBV30; d_gene: -; abundance: -; CDR3nt: TGTGCCTGGAATCCGAGGAAGACTGAAGCTTTCTTT; CDR3aa: CAWNPRKTEAFF
j_gene: TRBJ2-1; v_gene: TRBV10-3; d_gene: TRBD1; abundance: once; CDR3nt: TGTGCCATCAGACCGGGACAGGTTGGGAATGAGCAGTTCTTC; CDR3aa: CAIRPGQVGNEQFF
j_gene: TRBJ2-1; v_gene: TRBV10-3; d_gene: TRBD2; abundance: -; CDR3nt: TGTGCCATCAGCTCGCCTGGGAGCGGGAGGGTTTACAATGAGCAGTTCTTC; CDR3aa: CAISSPGSGRVYNEQFF
j_gene: TRBJ1-5; v_gene: TRBV10-3; d_gene: -; abundance: -; CDR3nt: TGTGCCATCAGTGAGTCATGGGGGGTGCCTCAGCCCCAGCATTTT; CDR3aa: CAISESWGVPQPQHF
j_gene: TRBJ2-5; v_gene: TRBV7-9; d_gene: TRBD2; abundance: -; CDR3nt: TGTGCCAGCAGCTTAGGCGGGACTAGCGGGAAGAAACGGGGGGAGACCCAGTACTTC; CDR3aa: CASSLGGTSGKKRGETQYF
j_gene: TRBJ2-7; v_gene: TRBV5-4; d_gene: TRBD1; abundance: once; CDR3nt: TGTGCCAGCAGTCCCGGGACAGGGCCATACGAGCAGTACTTC; CDR3aa: CASSPGTGPYEQYF
j_gene: TRBJ1-2; v_gene: TRBV6-5; d_gene: -; abundance: -; CDR3nt: TGTGCCAGCAGTTTGGACAGAAACGGCTACACCTTC; CDR3aa: CASSLDRNGYTF
j_gene: TRBJ2-3; v_gene: TRBV5-4; d_gene: -; abundance: once; CDR3nt: TGTGCCAGCAGCTTGGGAGGGATACGCACAGATACGCAGTATTTT; CDR3aa: CASSLGGIRTDTQYF
j_gene: TRBJ2-3; v_gene: TRBV18; d_gene: -; abundance: -; CDR3nt: TGTGCCAGCTCACCTAGGACTACGTCAGATACGCAGTATTTT; CDR3aa: CASSPRTTSDTQYF
j_gene: TRBJ2-7; v_gene: TRBV6-5; d_gene: TRBD1; abundance: few; CDR3nt: TGTGCCAGCAGTTACTCCGGGACAGGGTCCGAGCAGTACTTC; CDR3aa: CASSYSGTGSEQYF
j_gene: TRBJ1-3; v_gene: TRBV19; d_gene: -; abundance: -; CDR3nt: TGTGCCAGTAGTATTCTTGGCGGACAGTCCACTGGAAACACCATATATTTT; CDR3aa: CASSILGGQSTGNTIYF